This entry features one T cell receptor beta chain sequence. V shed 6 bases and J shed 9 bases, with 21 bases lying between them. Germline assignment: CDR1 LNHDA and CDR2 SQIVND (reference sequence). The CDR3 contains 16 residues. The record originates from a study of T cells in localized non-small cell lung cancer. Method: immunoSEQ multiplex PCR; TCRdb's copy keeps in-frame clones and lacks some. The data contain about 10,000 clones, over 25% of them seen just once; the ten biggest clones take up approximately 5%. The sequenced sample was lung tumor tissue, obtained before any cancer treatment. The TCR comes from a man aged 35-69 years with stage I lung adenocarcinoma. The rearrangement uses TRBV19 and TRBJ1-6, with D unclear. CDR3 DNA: TGTGCCAGTAGGGTTATGGACGGCCCCCGTGGTTCACCCCTCCACTTT. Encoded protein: CASRVMDGPRGSPLHF.